These T cell receptor beta chains were read from a single sample in a study of T cell responses to AZD1222 COVID-19 vaccine. Assay: immunoSEQ multiplex PCR; the TCRdb copy retains only in-frame clones and omits some. This sample carries about 97,000 clones, around 83% of them seen once, and the ten largest clones take 4% to 6%. The source was peripheral blood, collected on day 0 of AZD1222 vaccination. The receptors were gathered from an adult in good health. Both conserved end residues are part of each CDR3. The order of the fields is D gene, J gene, clone size, V gene, CDR3 protein, CDR3 DNA. A D gene is named only where the DNA matches it firmly. Not all rows give a size; the values are once, few, many and, for expanded clones, a class.

-,TRBJ2-7,-,TRBV24-1,CATSDVDSYEQYF,TGTGCCACCAGTGATGTGGATTCCTACGAGCAGTACTTC
-,TRBJ2-7,-,TRBV28,CASSPRGGRNSYEQYF,TGTGCCAGCAGTCCGCGTGGGGGGCGGAACTCCTACGAGCAGTACTTC
-,TRBJ1-5,-,TRBV2,CASSPTGFNQPQHF,TGTGCCAGCAGCCCCACAGGTTTCAATCAGCCCCAGCATTTT
-,TRBJ1-3,-,TRBV9,CASSAMDSFRSGNTIYF,TGTGCCAGCAGCGCCATGGACAGTTTTCGCTCTGGAAACACCATATATTTT
-,TRBJ1-5,few,TRBV19,CASSDLGQSNQPQHF,TGTGCCAGTAGTGATCTTGGACAGAGCAATCAGCCCCAGCATTTT
TRBD2,TRBJ2-5,-,TRBV7-8,CASSLGRAGVLQETQYF,TGTGCCAGCAGCTTAGGCCGGGCGGGGGTCCTACAAGAGACCCAGTACTTC
TRBD1,TRBJ2-6,few,TRBV27,CASRSDRGRAGANVLTF,TGTGCCAGCAGATCGGACAGGGGGCGTGCTGGGGCCAACGTCCTGACTTTC
-,TRBJ1-5,-,TRBV18,CASSPIGSNQPQHF,TGTGCCAGCTCACCAATCGGTAGCAATCAGCCCCAGCATTTT
-,TRBJ2-1,-,TRBV6-5,CASSYARVWANEQFF,TGTGCCAGCAGTTACGCTCGGGTATGGGCGAATGAGCAGTTCTTC
-,TRBJ2-1,-,TRBV6-1,CASSEGRKNNEQFF,TGTGCCAGCAGTGAGGGACGGAAGAACAATGAGCAGTTCTTC
-,TRBJ2-3,-,TRBV7-7,CASSQVGTDTQYF,TGTGCTAGCAGCCAGGTTGGCACAGATACGCAGTATTTT
TRBD2,TRBJ2-3,once,TRBV5-1,CASSPSTSGTPDTQYF,TGCGCCAGCAGCCCGTCGACTAGCGGGACGCCAGATACGCAGTATTTT
-,TRBJ1-6,-,TRBV5-6,CASSQRGDSPLHF,TGTGCCAGCAGCCAGAGGGGAGATTCACCCCTCCACTTT
-,TRBJ1-2,once,TRBV27,CASSPARAYGYTF,TGTGCCAGCAGTCCGGCCCGTGCTTATGGCTACACCTTC
-,TRBJ2-2,-,TRBV7-2,CASSLGGRTRGTGELFF,TGTGCCAGCAGCTTAGGGGGGCGCACCAGGGGCACCGGGGAGCTGTTTTTT
-,TRBJ2-1,few,TRBV24-1,CATSDGGAVSYNEQFF,TGTGCCACCAGTGATGGCGGGGCCGTATCCTACAATGAGCAGTTCTTC
-,TRBJ2-7,-,TRBV7-8,CASSLARGEVGSYEQYF,TGTGCCAGCAGCTTAGCTAGGGGGGAGGTTGGGTCCTACGAGCAGTACTTC
-,TRBJ2-1,-,TRBV9,CASSVTSSPQGEQFF,TGTGCCAGCAGCGTAACGTCCAGCCCTCAGGGTGAGCAGTTCTTC
TRBD1,TRBJ1-1,-,TRBV7-8,CASSSNRGWDTEAFF,TGTGCCAGCAGCTCAAACAGGGGCTGGGACACTGAAGCTTTCTTT
-,TRBJ1-5,-,TRBV5-1,CASSWGPDQPQHF,TGCGCCAGCAGCTGGGGGCCAGACCAGCCCCAGCATTTT
-,TRBJ2-7,medium-sized,TRBV19,CASSDRLRTYEQYF,TGTGCCAGTAGTGACAGGTTGAGGACCTACGAGCAGTACTTC
-,TRBJ2-2,-,TRBV19,CASTSYEHRELFF,TGTGCCAGTACTTCATACGAACACCGGGAGCTGTTTTTT
TRBD1,TRBJ2-7,-,TRBV5-4,CASSLAGLGGHEQYF,TGTGCCAGCAGCTTGGCGGGCCTAGGGGGCCACGAGCAGTACTTC
-,TRBJ2-7,-,TRBV20-1,CSASTGSEQYF,TGCAGTGCTTCTACAGGGTCCGAGCAGTACTTC
TRBD1,TRBJ2-7,-,TRBV7-9,CASSSGQGFRYF,TGTGCCAGCAGCTCGGGACAGGGGTTTCGGTACTTC
-,TRBJ2-7,-,TRBV5-1,CASSLGAGESYEQYF,TGCGCCAGCAGCTTGGGGGCAGGGGAATCCTACGAGCAGTACTTC
-,TRBJ2-7,-,TRBV21-1,CASSPTRADRGKTYEQYF,TGTGCCAGCAGCCCAACCCGGGCCGACAGGGGAAAGACCTACGAGCAGTACTTC
-,TRBJ2-3,-,TRBV14,CASSQDGWRGTDTQYF,TGTGCCAGCAGCCAAGATGGCTGGCGGGGCACAGATACGCAGTATTTT
-,TRBJ1-3,few,TRBV19,CASSGGLTANTIYF,TGTGCCAGTAGTGGCGGGCTCACTGCGAACACCATATATTTT
-,TRBJ1-6,-,TRBV28,CASRGLGSPLHF,TGTGCCAGTAGGGGTCTAGGATCACCCCTCCACTTT
TRBD1,TRBJ1-4,-,TRBV7-3,CASSLTGQGPNEKLFF,TGTGCCAGCAGCTTAACGGGACAGGGGCCTAATGAAAAACTGTTTTTT
TRBD2,TRBJ2-7,-,TRBV14,CASSPRGSGDHEQYF,TGTGCCAGCAGCCCTCGGGGGAGCGGGGACCACGAGCAGTACTTC
-,TRBJ1-5,-,TRBV5-5,CASSFNGQNNQPQHF,TGTGCCAGCAGTTTTAACGGACAGAACAATCAGCCCCAGCATTTT
TRBD2,TRBJ2-2,-,TRBV9,CASSVVTSGSGTGELFF,TGTGCCAGCAGCGTAGTTACTAGCGGGAGCGGCACCGGGGAGCTGTTTTTT
-,TRBJ1-2,-,TRBV9,CASSPTDLEGYTF,TGTGCCAGCAGCCCAACGGACTTGGAGGGCTACACCTTC
-,TRBJ2-3,-,TRBV9,CASSVEQGRTDTQYF,TGTGCCAGCAGCGTAGAACAGGGCCGCACAGATACGCAGTATTTT
TRBD1,TRBJ1-5,-,TRBV6-5,CASTRGLNQPQHF,TGTGCCAGCACCAGGGGGCTCAATCAGCCCCAGCATTTT
-,TRBJ2-2,-,TRBV2,CASSELRNTGELFF,TGTGCCAGCAGTGAACTAAGGAACACCGGGGAGCTGTTTTTT
-,TRBJ1-3,-,TRBV7-6,CASSPGQIISGNTIYF,TGTGCCAGCAGCCCCGGACAGATCATCTCTGGAAACACCATATATTTT
-,TRBJ1-2,-,TRBV5-4,CASSLAGTGVYGYTF,TGTGCCAGCAGCTTGGCCGGGACGGGGGTCTATGGCTACACCTTC
-,TRBJ2-7,few,TRBV19,CASSIQFRGQRGEQYF,TGTGCCAGTAGTATACAGTTCAGGGGCCAGCGAGGCGAGCAGTACTTC
TRBD1,TRBJ2-7,once,TRBV19,CASSSSDRANYEQYF,TGTGCCAGTAGTAGCTCGGACAGGGCCAACTACGAGCAGTACTTC
TRBD1,TRBJ1-1,-,TRBV15,CATSRGRRGALNTEAFF,TGTGCCACCAGCAGAGGCCGCAGGGGGGCTTTAAACACTGAAGCTTTCTTT
TRBD1,TRBJ1-5,-,TRBV19,CARDRADNQPQHF,TGTGCCAGGGACAGGGCGGACAATCAGCCCCAGCATTTT
-,TRBJ2-7,-,TRBV6-5,CASSFSGKLYEQYF,TGTGCCAGCTCATTTTCCGGGAAGCTTTACGAGCAGTACTTC
-,TRBJ2-2,-,TRBV19,CASSMGQGGTGELFF,TGTGCCAGTAGTATGGGGCAGGGGGGAACCGGGGAGCTGTTTTTT
-,TRBJ1-1,-,TRBV6-4,CASSDRPGLEAFF,TGTGCCAGCAGTGATCGGCCGGGCCTTGAAGCTTTCTTT
TRBD1,TRBJ2-6,-,TRBV3-1/TRBV3-2,CASSQGQGAWGANVLTF,TGTGCCAGCAGCCAAGGACAGGGGGCGTGGGGGGCCAACGTCCTGACTTTC
-,TRBJ2-1,-,TRBV4-3,CASSPQEAVQGGNEQFF,TGCGCCAGCAGCCCTCAAGAGGCGGTACAGGGTGGGAATGAGCAGTTCTTC
-,TRBJ2-5,-,TRBV5-1,CASSLRTGGFETQYF,TGCGCCAGCAGCTTAAGGACCGGGGGATTCGAGACCCAGTACTTC
-,TRBJ2-5,-,TRBV6-1,CASSESGGSKTQYF,TGTGCCAGCAGTGAGTCAGGGGGGTCAAAGACCCAGTACTTC
-,TRBJ2-1,-,TRBV6-2/TRBV6-3,CASSYSSRADNEQFF,TGTGCCAGCAGTTACTCGAGTAGGGCAGACAATGAGCAGTTCTTC
TRBD2,TRBJ2-2,-,TRBV27,CASSLGGLAGAGELFF,TGTGCCAGCAGTTTGGGCGGGCTAGCGGGAGCCGGGGAGCTGTTTTTT
-,TRBJ1-4,-,TRBV9,CASTATTNEKLFF,TGTGCCAGCACGGCAACAACTAATGAAAAACTGTTTTTT
TRBD2,TRBJ2-3,-,TRBV27,CASSQPRTSGRSSTDTQYF,TGTGCCAGCAGTCAACCTCGGACTAGCGGGAGGTCTAGCACAGATACGCAGTATTTT
-,TRBJ2-7,-,TRBV2,CASSSLGDTTAYEQYF,TGTGCCAGCAGTTCCCTTGGGGACACCACCGCCTACGAGCAGTACTTC